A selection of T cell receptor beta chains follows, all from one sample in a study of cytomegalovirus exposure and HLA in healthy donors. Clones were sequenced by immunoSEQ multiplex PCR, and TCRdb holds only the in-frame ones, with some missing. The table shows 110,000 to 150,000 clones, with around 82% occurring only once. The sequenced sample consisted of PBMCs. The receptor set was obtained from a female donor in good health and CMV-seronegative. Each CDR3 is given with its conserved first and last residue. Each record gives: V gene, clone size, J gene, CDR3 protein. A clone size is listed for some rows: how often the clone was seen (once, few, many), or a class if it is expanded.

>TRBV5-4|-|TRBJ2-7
CASSLSGGASYEQYF
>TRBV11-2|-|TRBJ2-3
CASSLVVPYTDTQYF
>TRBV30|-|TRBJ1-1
CAWSALMGAAEAFF
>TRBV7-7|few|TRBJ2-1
CASSSDFSPANEQFF
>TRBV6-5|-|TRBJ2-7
CASSYGTASSYEQYF
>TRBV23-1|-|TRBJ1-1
CASSQLSGRGKLLMNTEAFF
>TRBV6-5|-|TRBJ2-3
CASRGLGSTDTQYF
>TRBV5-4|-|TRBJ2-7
CASSLAGVDAYEQYF
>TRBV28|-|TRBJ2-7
CASSLGGTRNYEQYF
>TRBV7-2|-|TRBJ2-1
CASSFSAGKQFF
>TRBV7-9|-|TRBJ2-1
CASSLARLAGGQGNEQFF
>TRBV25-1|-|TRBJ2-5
CATRQGAIETQYF
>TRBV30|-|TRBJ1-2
CAWSVSRGLHYGYPF
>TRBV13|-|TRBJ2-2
CASSLEGPTSGRSGELFF
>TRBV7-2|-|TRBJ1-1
CASSATGGFYFEAFF
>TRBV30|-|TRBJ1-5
CAWSGGGGNQPQHF
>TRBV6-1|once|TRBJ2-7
CASSPGSGVAYEQYF
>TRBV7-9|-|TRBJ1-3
CSSSSDRGGAGNTIYF
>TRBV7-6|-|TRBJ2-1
CASSPRPSGSSYNEQFF
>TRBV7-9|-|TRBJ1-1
CASSGMGAGKAEAFF
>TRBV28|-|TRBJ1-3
CATQGGGNTIYF
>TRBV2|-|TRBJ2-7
CASRAGRLSSYEQYF
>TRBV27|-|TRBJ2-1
CASWTSGDNEQFF
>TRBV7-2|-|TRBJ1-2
CASSLGRLDRVLPNYGYTF
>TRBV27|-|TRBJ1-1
CASSYLPPPERAFF
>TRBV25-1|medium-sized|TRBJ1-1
CASSWTGDTEAFF
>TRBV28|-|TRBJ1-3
CASSPGGPGAQNTIYF
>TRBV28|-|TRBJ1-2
CASSTWAYGYTF
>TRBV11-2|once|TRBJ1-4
CASSSGSGFNEKLFF